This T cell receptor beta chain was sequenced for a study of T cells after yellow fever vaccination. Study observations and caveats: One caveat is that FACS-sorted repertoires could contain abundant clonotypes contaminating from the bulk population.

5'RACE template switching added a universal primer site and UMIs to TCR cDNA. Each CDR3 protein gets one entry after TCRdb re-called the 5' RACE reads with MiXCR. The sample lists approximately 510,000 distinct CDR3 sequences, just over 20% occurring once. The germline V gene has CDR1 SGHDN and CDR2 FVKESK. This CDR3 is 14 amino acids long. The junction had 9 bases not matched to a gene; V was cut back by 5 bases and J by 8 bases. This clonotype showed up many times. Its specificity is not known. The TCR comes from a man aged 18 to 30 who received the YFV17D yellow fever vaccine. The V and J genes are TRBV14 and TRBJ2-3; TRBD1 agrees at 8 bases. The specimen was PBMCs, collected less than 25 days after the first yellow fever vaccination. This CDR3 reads CASSSGQAQVTQYF. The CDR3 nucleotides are TGTGCCAGCAGCTCGGGACAGGCTCAGGTTACGCAGTATTTT.